This record concerns one TCR beta chain sequence. The data originate from a study of cytomegalovirus exposure and HLA in healthy donors. This CDR3 is 19 amino acids long. Germline assignment: CDR1 LNHNV and CDR2 YYDKDF (reference sequence). Losses at the gene ends were 0 bases for V and 8 bases for J; bases not matched to a gene: 17. PCR involved 60 Vbeta and 13 Jbeta primers. Sequenced by immunoSEQ multiplex PCR; TCRdb stores in-frame clones only, minus some. Seen here are about 87,000 clones, 65% to 75% observed once, and the top ten hold 20% to 25%. The chain couples TRBV15 to TRBJ2-1; 9 positions match TRBD2. Material: PBMCs. This TCR was recovered from a man younger than 40 in good health and CMV-seropositive. The CDR3 region is CATSRDRGRLGLAIDEQFF. The CDR3 region has the DNA TGTGCCACCAGCAGAGATAGGGGACGACTTGGACTAGCGATCGATGAGCAGTTCTTC.